The 2 T cell receptor beta chains reported below all come from one sample, sequenced in a study of identical twins. TCRdb called the 5' RACE reads again in MiXCR, with one record for every CDR3 protein. The sample contains over 200,000 distinct CDR3 sequences, 6.5% of which appear only once. These same data were also listed under a study on T cells expressing NK-cell markers.

Sequencing used CD8+ T cells sorted from blood. These receptor sequences come from a woman in her late teens or twenties in good health.

CDR3 nucleotides: TGTGCCAGTAGTATAGAAAAGCGGGTCTCCTACAATGAGCAGTTCTTC. This codes for CASSIEKRVSYNEQFF. J is TRBJ2-1 and V is TRBV19, with D possibly being TRBD2 (6 bases). Germline V gives CDR1 LNHDA, CDR2 SQIVND (reference sequence). V lost 0 bases and J lost 0, with 9 bases in between. The CDR3 length is 16 residues.

This clonotype was detected many times. The rearrangement links TRBV7-2 to TRBJ1-1; the D gene is possibly TRBD1 (5 bases). Looked up from germline, CDR1 is SGHTA and CDR2 is FQGNSA. This CDR3 comprises 11 residues. Trimming left V 3 bases short and J 12 bases short, with 11 bases between. This CDR3 reads CASSFGGKSFF. The DNA of the CDR3 is TGTGCCAGCAGCTTCGGGGGGAAGTCTTTCTTT.